This is a list of T cell receptor beta chains from one sample in a study of blood T cell repertoires in COVID-19. Clones were sequenced by immunoSEQ multiplex PCR, and TCRdb holds only the in-frame ones, with some missing. The sample carries fewer than 250,000 clones, roughly nine tenths recorded once. Sequencing was performed on PBMCs or T cells enriched from blood (not recorded which). These receptor sequences come from a young woman who had recovered from COVID-19. CDR3s include the opening cysteine and the closing phenylalanine or tryptophan. A D gene is named only where the DNA matches it firmly. Rows may omit the clone size; those that give it use once, few, many or a size class.

>TRBD1|TRBJ1-1|few|TRBV5-4
TGTGCCAGCAGTAGAGGGGGCGGTTTAGGGATGAACACTGAAGCTTTCTTT
CASSRGGGLGMNTEAFF
>-|TRBJ2-7|-|TRBV21-1
TGTGCCAGCAGCAAGAATCAGGGGAATTGGACCTACGAGCAGTACTTC
CASSKNQGNWTYEQYF
>TRBD1|TRBJ2-7|-|TRBV3-1/TRBV3-2
TGTGCCAGCAGCCAAGAGGGACAGGTGTCCCACGAGCAGTACTTC
CASSQEGQVSHEQYF
>-|TRBJ1-5|-|TRBV30
TGTGCCTGGAGCAATGGACTCGCAGATAATCAGCCCCAGCATTTT
CAWSNGLADNQPQHF
>-|TRBJ2-1|-|TRBV7-9
TGTGCCAGCAGTGCAAATTTAAGCGCCTACAATGAGCAGTTCTTC
CASSANLSAYNEQFF
>-|TRBJ2-1|once|TRBV5-1
TGCGCCAGCAGCTCAACGGGGGGCCAAAACTACAATGAGCAGTTCTTC
CASSSTGGQNYNEQFF
>TRBD1|TRBJ2-7|-|TRBV6-2/TRBV6-3
TGTGCCAGCAGTCTCATTTCAGGGGGCGGCCCCTACGAGCAGTACTTC
CASSLISGGGPYEQYF
>TRBD1|TRBJ1-2|-|TRBV30
TGTGCCTGGAGTGTAGGACAGGGGGTGGATGGCTACACCTTC
CAWSVGQGVDGYTF
>TRBD1|TRBJ1-2|-|TRBV29-1
TGCAGCGTTGAAGACCCATCAACAGGGGGCGACCCCTATGGCTACACCTTC
CSVEDPSTGGDPYGYTF
>TRBD1|TRBJ1-1|-|TRBV5-4
TGTGCCAGCAGCTTGGACAGGGGGCGCTCCACTGAAGCTTTCTTT
CASSLDRGRSTEAFF
>-|TRBJ1-2|once|TRBV30
TGTGCCTGGATCTCAGGGCGTTCTAACTATGGCTACACCTTC
CAWISGRSNYGYTF
>TRBD1|TRBJ1-4|once|TRBV5-4
TGTGCCAGCAGCTGGACGGGACAGAGGAATGAAAAACTGTTTTTT
CASSWTGQRNEKLFF
>-|TRBJ2-5|-|TRBV7-2
TGTGCCAGCAGCCCCACGGCGGCTCATTACCAAGAGACCCAGTACTTC
CASSPTAAHYQETQYF
>-|TRBJ2-1|-|TRBV13
TGTGCCAGCAGCGCTGTAGGGCGGGGGCCCGAATCCTACAATGAGCAGTTCTTC
CASSAVGRGPESYNEQFF
>TRBD2|TRBJ2-1|few|TRBV7-3
TGTGCCAGCAGCTTAAATAGCGGGGGATACAATGAGCAGTTCTTC
CASSLNSGGYNEQFF
>-|TRBJ1-1|few|TRBV29-1
TGCAGCGTTGAGAACGGGATGAACACTGAAGCTTTCTTT
CSVENGMNTEAFF
>-|TRBJ1-5|-|TRBV29-1
TGCAGCGTTGAGCAATTGGGAGCCCAGCATTTT
CSVEQLGAQHF
>-|TRBJ2-5|-|TRBV5-6
TGTGCCAGCAGCTTGACTGCGAGAGAGACCCAGTACTTC
CASSLTARETQYF
>-|TRBJ1-3|-|TRBV7-9
TGTGCCAGCAGCCTCCAAAGCGGAAACACCATATATTTT
CASSLQSGNTIYF
>-|TRBJ1-3|-|TRBV5-3
TGTGCCAGAAAAGTAGAAGGAAGTCGCCAGGGTAAATCTGGAAACACCATATATTTT
CARKVEGSRQGKSGNTIYF
>TRBD2|TRBJ2-5|-|TRBV9
TGTGCCAGCAGCTCAGGACTAGCGGGGGTGAGGGAGACCCAGTACTTC
CASSSGLAGVRETQYF
>TRBD1|TRBJ1-3|-|TRBV18
TGTGCCAGCTCACCACAACTTCAGCTCGGACAGGGTATCAGGAACACCATATATTTT
CASSPQLQLGQGIRNTIYF
>-|TRBJ1-1|-|TRBV5-1
TGCGCCAGCAGCTTAGGACAGAATGCCATGAACACTGAAGCTTTCTTT
CASSLGQNAMNTEAFF
>TRBD1|TRBJ1-2|-|TRBV2
TGTGCCAGCAGTGACCGGACAGGGGCCTATGGCTACACCTTC
CASSDRTGAYGYTF
>TRBD1|TRBJ1-5|-|TRBV2
TGTGCCAGCACAGGAGGGACAGGGCAGAATCAGCCCCAGCATTTT
CASTGGTGQNQPQHF
>TRBD1|TRBJ2-7|-|TRBV28
TGTGCCAGCAGCCCTTTACGGGACAGAACCTACGAGCAGTACTTC
CASSPLRDRTYEQYF
>TRBD1|TRBJ2-7|few|TRBV3-1/TRBV3-2
TGTGCCAGCAGACCAAGACAGGGGGGTTTTTACGAGCAGTACTTC
CASRPRQGGFYEQYF
>TRBD1|TRBJ2-3|-|TRBV5-1
TGCGCCAGCAGCTTGCGACAGGGGTTTGCAGATACGCAGTATTTT
CASSLRQGFADTQYF
>TRBD1|TRBJ1-1|-|TRBV6-5
TGTGCCAGCAGTTACTCGTATGCAGGGGGAAACACTGAAGCTTTCTTT
CASSYSYAGGNTEAFF
>TRBD1|TRBJ1-2|-|TRBV27
TGTGCCAGCAGTTTATTGGGACAGGGCTACTATGGCTACACCTTC
CASSLLGQGYYGYTF
>-|TRBJ1-5|-|TRBV7-8
TGTGCCAGCAGCTTAATCCCCGTGGCCCAGCCCCAGCATTTT
CASSLIPVAQPQHF
>-|TRBJ2-1|-|TRBV10-3
TGTGCCATCACAGGAGACAGCAATGAGCAGTTCTTC
CAITGDSNEQFF
>TRBD1|TRBJ1-1|-|TRBV29-1
TGCAGCGTCGGACAGGGGAACACTGAAGCTTTCTTT
CSVGQGNTEAFF
>-|TRBJ1-4|-|TRBV28
TGTGCCAGCATGAGGGTGGGAACAACTAATGAAAAACTGTTTTTT
CASMRVGTTNEKLFF
>TRBD1|TRBJ2-7|once|TRBV7-3
TGTGCCAGCAGCGCGGGGACAGGGGGGTCCGAGCAGTACTTC
CASSAGTGGSEQYF
>-|TRBJ1-6|-|TRBV6-5
TGTGCCAGCAGCCTACAGGGAAGTAATTCACCCCTCCACTTT
CASSLQGSNSPLHF
>-|TRBJ2-5|-|TRBV30
TGTGCCTGGAGCATACAGGGTGAGACCCAGTACTTC
CAWSIQGETQYF
>-|TRBJ1-5|-|TRBV19
TGTGCCAGTAGTATCCTCACAGCTGGACAGTATAGCAATCAGCCCCAGCATTTT
CASSILTAGQYSNQPQHF
>TRBD1|TRBJ2-1|-|TRBV11-2
TGTGCCAGCAGCTCCTGGGGTCAGGGGGCCAATGAGCAGTTCTTC
CASSSWGQGANEQFF
>-|TRBJ2-5|-|TRBV3-1/TRBV3-2
TGTGCCAGCAGCCAAGAACTAGCCGCAGAGACCCAGTACTTC
CASSQELAAETQYF
>TRBD1|TRBJ1-2|once|TRBV28
TGTGCCAGCAGTTTATACGGGACAGGGGCGCCGGGTGGCTACACCTTC
CASSLYGTGAPGGYTF
>TRBD1|TRBJ1-5|few|TRBV15
TGTGCCACCAGCTCCGGGACAGGGGGTCGGCCCCAGCATTTT
CATSSGTGGRPQHF
>-|TRBJ1-2|-|TRBV6-5
TGTGCCAGCAGTCCGCAGGGTAGGAGCTACACCTTC
CASSPQGRSYTF
>-|TRBJ1-2|once|TRBV7-2
TGTGCCAGCAGGGTAAGAGCGGCTGGAGCTAACTATGGCTACACCTTC
CASRVRAAGANYGYTF
>-|TRBJ2-3|-|TRBV7-3
TGTGCCAGCAGCTTAGGGGCGGGGATCACAGATACGCAGTATTTT
CASSLGAGITDTQYF
>-|TRBJ1-6|-|TRBV7-6
TGTGCCAGCAGCCCCGGTGGAGCCCTTAATTCACCCCTCCACTTT
CASSPGGALNSPLHF
>TRBD2|TRBJ2-3|-|TRBV7-6
TGTGCCAGCAGCAATGGACTAGCGGGCAAGTCCACAGATACGCAGTATTTT
CASSNGLAGKSTDTQYF
>TRBD1|TRBJ1-6|-|TRBV7-9
TGTGCCAGCAGCTTTGGACAGGCTGATTCACCTCTCCACTTT
CASSFGQADSPLHF
>-|TRBJ2-7|few|TRBV7-2
TGTGCCAGCAGCTTAGTCTCGGTAGTGGGGGGCGGGAGCTCCTACGAGCAGTACTTC
CASSLVSVVGGGSSYEQYF
>-|TRBJ1-1|-|TRBV7-8
TGTGCCAGCAGCTTATACGACTCCCCGAACACTGAAGCTTTCTTT
CASSLYDSPNTEAFF
>-|TRBJ1-6|-|TRBV19
TGTGCCAGTAGTATATTGGCGGTCCCAAGTAATTCACCCCTCCACTTT
CASSILAVPSNSPLHF
>-|TRBJ2-1|-|TRBV18
TGTGCCAGCTCACCACGAGGGTTGGGAAACAATGAGCAGTTCTTC
CASSPRGLGNNEQFF
>-|TRBJ2-6|-|TRBV27
TGTGCCAGCATGTCAGGGCCTGGGGCCAACGTCCTGACTTTC
CASMSGPGANVLTF
>-|TRBJ1-1|-|TRBV21-1
TGTGCCGCACACGGGGGACCCTTGAACACTGAAGCTTTCTTT
CAAHGGPLNTEAFF
>TRBD1|TRBJ2-3|-|TRBV5-1
TGCGCCAGCAGCCTAGGGGGACAGGGGGGAGATACGCAGTATTTT
CASSLGGQGGDTQYF
>-|TRBJ2-3|-|TRBV3-1/TRBV3-2
TGTGCCAGCAGCCCTACAGGGCTCGCAGATACGCAGTATTTT
CASSPTGLADTQYF
>-|TRBJ2-2|-|TRBV11-2
TGTGCCAGCAGCTCCGGGACCGGGGAGCTGTTTTTT
CASSSGTGELFF
>TRBD1|TRBJ2-6|-|TRBV7-6
TGTGCCAGCAGTCTCGGACAGGGAGGATCTGGGGCCAACGTCCTGACTTTC
CASSLGQGGSGANVLTF
>TRBD1|TRBJ1-2|-|TRBV28
TGTGCCAGCAGTAAACAGGGGGCTGGTGGCTACACCTTC
CASSKQGAGGYTF
>-|TRBJ1-2|-|TRBV6-4
TGTGCCAGGCCAGGGGTGCTGAGCTACACCTTC
CARPGVLSYTF